Listed below are T cell receptor beta chains from one sample, sequenced in a study of beta chain features in type 1 diabetes. Method: immunoSEQ multiplex PCR; TCRdb's copy keeps in-frame clones and lacks some. This sample has fewer than 900,000 clones, with roughly a sixth found just once. Sequenced sample: naive CD4+ T cells from blood. These receptors were obtained from a woman between 18 and 30 years old in good health. Both conserved end residues are part of each CDR3. Fields, in order: J gene, clone size, V gene, D gene, CDR3 DNA, CDR3 protein. The D gene is left open where the match is weak. A clone size is listed for some rows: how often the clone was seen (once, few, many), or a class if it is expanded.

TRBJ2-3 NA TRBV29-1 TRBD1 TGCAGCGTCTTGGACAGGACTCGTAGCACAGATACGCAGTATTTT CSVLDRTRSTDTQYF
TRBJ1-1 NA TRBV28 TRBD1 TGTGCCAGCAGCCGCCGGGACAGGGGATTCAACACTGAAGCTTTCTTT CASSRRDRGFNTEAFF
TRBJ2-6 NA TRBV4-3 NA TGCGCCAGCAGCTACCGCGATTTCAGGGCCGAAAAGTCGTGGGCCAACGTCCTGACTTTC CASSYRDFRAEKSWANVLTF
TRBJ2-5 few TRBV25-1 TRBD1 TGTGCCAGCACCGACGCCGGGACAGGGGGCGCGGAGACCCAGTACTTC CASTDAGTGGAETQYF
TRBJ2-5 NA TRBV5-1 TRBD2 TGCGCCAGCAGGCGGGGGGACCAAGAGACCCAGTACTTC CASRRGDQETQYF
TRBJ2-5 NA TRBV9 NA TGTGCCAGCAGCGCCGTAGGACAGCAAGAGACCCAGTACTTC CASSAVGQQETQYF
TRBJ2-3 few TRBV4-3 NA TGCGCCAGCAGCCAAGAATTCATGAGGGATCCAGATACGCAGTATTTT CASSQEFMRDPDTQYF
TRBJ2-6 few TRBV19 TRBD1 TGTGCCAGTTCAGAGACAGGGACCAACTCTGGGGCCAACGTCCTGACTTTC CASSETGTNSGANVLTF
TRBJ2-1 NA TRBV12-5 TRBD1 TGTGCTAGTGGCTGCAATAGACAGGGTAGGAGGAATGAGCAGTTCTTC CASGCNRQGRRNEQFF
TRBJ2-6 NA TRBV7-9 NA TGTGCCAGCAGCTTTTTATGGATTGACTCTGGGGCCAACGTCCTGACTTTC CASSFLWIDSGANVLTF
TRBJ2-1 NA TRBV9 NA TGTGCCAGCAGCGGAGGGGGGACAGTTTACAATGAGCAGTTCTTC CASSGGGTVYNEQFF
TRBJ2-1 NA TRBV18 NA TGTGCCAGCTCACCTCCTGATGGTATTAATGAGCAGTTCTTC CASSPPDGINEQFF
TRBJ2-7 NA TRBV7-8 NA TGTGCCAGCAGCTTACCTCCGGGACTCTACTACGAGCAGTACTTC CASSLPPGLYYEQYF
TRBJ1-1 few TRBV7-3 TRBD1 TGTGCCAGCAGCTTCGGAGGGGGCCATGACACTGAAGCTTTCTTT CASSFGGGHDTEAFF
TRBJ1-2 few TRBV9 NA TGTGCCAGCAGCCGGGACCGCAGATACACCTTC CASSRDRRYTF
TRBJ1-2 few TRBV29-1 NA TGCAGCGTCCGGACGGACCCCCGACGGGGTGGCTACACCTTC CSVRTDPRRGGYTF
TRBJ2-7 NA TRBV19 NA TGTGCCAGTAGCAAAGCAGGGGCCAGATACGAGCAGTACTTC CASSKAGARYEQYF
TRBJ2-1 NA TRBV5-4 TRBD2 TGTGCCAGCAGCTCCAAGGCCGGGAGGGCCGCCTCCTACAATGAGCAGTTCTTC CASSSKAGRAASYNEQFF
TRBJ2-1 few TRBV29-1 NA TGCAGCTCCCGGGGACTCCATGAGCAGTTCTTC CSSRGLHEQFF
TRBJ2-3 NA TRBV29-1 TRBD1 TGCAGCGTTGAAGATCAGATGGGTTACAGGGGGAGCACAGATACGCAGTATTTT CSVEDQMGYRGSTDTQYF
TRBJ2-1 NA TRBV29-1 TRBD1 TGCAGCGTTGAAACGGACAGGGGGAACAATGAGCAGTTCTTC CSVETDRGNNEQFF
TRBJ2-1 few TRBV7-2 TRBD1 TGTGCCAGCAGCTTGCCCAAGGACAGGGTGTGGGACAATGAGCAGTTCTTC CASSLPKDRVWDNEQFF
TRBJ2-2 few TRBV7-2 NA TGTGCCAGCAGCCGTCTCGGGGCGGGAAACACCGGGGAGCTGTTTTTT CASSRLGAGNTGELFF
TRBJ2-3 few TRBV21-1 NA TGTGCCAGCAAGAAGACTAGCGGGAGCACAGATACGCAGTATTTT CASKKTSGSTDTQYF
TRBJ2-7 NA TRBV5-4 NA TGTGCCAGCAGCTCAAACAAGGCCCAAACCTACGAGCAGTACTTC CASSSNKAQTYEQYF
TRBJ2-7 NA TRBV11-2 NA TGTGCCAGCAGCTTAGATCGAATCCGATACGAGCAGTACTTC CASSLDRIRYEQYF
TRBJ1-6 NA TRBV7-2 NA NA CASSLVGAGAHF
TRBJ2-2 NA TRBV5-1 NA TGCGCCAGCAGCTTGGACCAGAGGGGGACCGGGGAGCTGTTTTTT CASSLDQRGTGELFF
TRBJ2-5 NA TRBV5-1 NA TGCGCCAGCAGCTTAGGGGGGAGTGTTGGAGAGACCCAGTACTTC CASSLGGSVGETQYF
TRBJ2-3 few TRBV28 NA TGTGCCAGCACGACCCCAGACGGCACAGATACGCAGTATTTT CASTTPDGTDTQYF
TRBJ2-3 many TRBV12-5 NA TGTGCTAGTGGTTTGAACACAGATACGCAGTATTTT CASGLNTDTQYF
TRBJ2-7 NA TRBV7-2 TRBD1 TGTGCCAGCAGCGGGACAGCCTACGAGCAGTACTTC CASSGTAYEQYF
TRBJ2-2 NA TRBV7-2 NA TGTGCCAGCAGCTTAGGGGGCAACACCGGGGAGCTGTTTTTT CASSLGGNTGELFF
TRBJ2-5 NA TRBV7-3 NA TGTGCCAGCAGCGACCTCGGACAGCAAGAGACCCAGTACTTC CASSDLGQQETQYF
TRBJ2-2 NA TRBV29-1 TRBD1 TGCAGCGCCGGGACAGGGGCGAACACCGGGGAGCTGTTTTTT CSAGTGANTGELFF
TRBJ2-5 NA TRBV9 NA TGTGCCAGCAGCGTAGGGGGAGGCCCAGGGGGAGAGACCCAGTACTTC CASSVGGGPGGETQYF
TRBJ1-1 NA TRBV15 NA TGTGCCACCAGCAGAGATTTTGGTCAGGCAACTGAAGCTTTCTTT CATSRDFGQATEAFF
TRBJ2-5 few TRBV29-1 NA TGCAGCGTTGACGGGCGGGACCCTCGAAGGGAGACCCAGTACTTC CSVDGRDPRRETQYF
TRBJ2-7 few TRBV29-1 NA TGCAGCGTTTGGAGCTCCTACGAGCAGTACTTC CSVWSSYEQYF
TRBJ2-1 NA TRBV10-3 TRBD2 TGTGCCAGCAAGCGGGAGGGCCTAGACAATGAGCAGTTCTTC CASKREGLDNEQFF
TRBJ2-7 NA TRBV6-5 NA TGTGCCAGCAGTTACCCCCCAGGGCACGAGCAGTACTTC CASSYPPGHEQYF
TRBJ2-4 NA TRBV7-3 NA TGTGCCAGCAGCCCCCAGGGGGGGGGCATTCAGTACTTC CASSPQGGGIQYF
TRBJ2-4 few TRBV5-8 NA TGTGCCAGCAGCTTAGAGGGCCTAGCCAAAAACATTCAGTACTTC CASSLEGLAKNIQYF
TRBJ2-3 NA TRBV18 TRBD2 TGTGCCAGCTCACCACCATTGACTAGCGGGAGAAGTTATACGCAGTATTTT CASSPPLTSGRSYTQYF
TRBJ2-4 NA TRBV6-5 TRBD1 TGTGCCAGCAGACAAGACAGGGGAGAAAACATTCAGTACTTC CASRQDRGENIQYF
TRBJ2-1 NA TRBV19 TRBD2 TGTGCCAGTAGTAGAACTAGCGGGAGAAGGGATGAGCAGTTCTTC CASSRTSGRRDEQFF
TRBJ1-4 few TRBV2 TRBD1 TGTGCCAGTACCGGGACAGGGTACGAAAAACTGTTTTTT CASTGTGYEKLFF
TRBJ1-2 NA TRBV2 NA TGTGCCAGCAGCCCCGGGCAGGCCCACTTC CASSPGQAHF
TRBJ2-7 NA TRBV29-1 NA TGCAGCGCCTATCGAGGTCCCGCCGAGCAGTACTTC CSAYRGPAEQYF
TRBJ1-4 NA TRBV23-1 NA TGCGCCAGCAGTCACTCCCCCAGGGCCACTAATGAAAAACTGTTTTTT CASSHSPRATNEKLFF
TRBJ2-1 NA TRBV7-2 TRBD2 TGTGCCAGCAGCCGAGCCTCGCGGGGGAGCTCCTACAATGAGCAGTTCTTC CASSRASRGSSYNEQFF
TRBJ1-2 NA TRBV7-2 NA TGTGCCAGCAGCCCACGGACGGGATATGGCTACACCTTC CASSPRTGYGYTF
TRBJ2-1 few TRBV19 NA TGTGCCAGTAGTATATTGGGGAGTGAGCAGTTCTTC CASSILGSEQFF
TRBJ2-1 few TRBV10-3 TRBD2 TGTGCCATCAGTCATAGCGGGAGGGCCGATGAGCAGTTCTTC CAISHSGRADEQFF
TRBJ2-1 few TRBV7-2 TRBD2 TGTGCCAGCAGCCTCGCGGCGGGAGTATACAATGAGCAGTTCTTC CASSLAAGVYNEQFF
TRBJ2-7 few TRBV5-1 NA TGCGCCAGCAGCTCCCAGGCACCTATCCTCGAGCAGTACTTC CASSSQAPILEQYF
TRBJ2-2 NA TRBV5-4 TRBD1 TGTGCCAGCAGCACTGGGGGGACAGGCACCGGGGAGCTGTTTTTT CASSTGGTGTGELFF
TRBJ2-7 NA TRBV4-3 NA TGCGCCAGCAGCCAAGCGGTCGGGGCGAGTGGATCAGGCTCCTACGAGCAGTACTTC CASSQAVGASGSGSYEQYF
TRBJ2-3 few TRBV7-8 NA TGTGCCAGCAGCGTAGCGTCACCCAAAGAATCACTTTTT CASSVASPKESLF